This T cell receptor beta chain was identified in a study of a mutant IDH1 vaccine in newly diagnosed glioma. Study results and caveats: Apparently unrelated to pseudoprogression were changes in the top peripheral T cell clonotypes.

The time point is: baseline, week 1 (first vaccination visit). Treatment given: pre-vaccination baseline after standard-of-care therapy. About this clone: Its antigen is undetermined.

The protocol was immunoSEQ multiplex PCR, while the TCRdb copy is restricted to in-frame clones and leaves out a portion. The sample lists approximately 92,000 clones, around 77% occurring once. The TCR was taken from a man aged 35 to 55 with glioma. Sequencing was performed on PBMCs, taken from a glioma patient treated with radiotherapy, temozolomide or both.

The CDR3 region is CAGTSGRANNEQFF. CDR3 coding DNA: TGTGCCGGAACTAGCGGGAGGGCCAACAATGAGCAGTTCTTC. The chain uses TRBV7-6 and TRBJ2-1; 13 bases map to TRBD2. The CDR3 is made up of 14 amino acids. The V gene end was trimmed by 11 bases and the J gene end by 5 bases; junction bases not matched to a gene: 6. Germline V gene lookup returns CDR1 SGHVS and CDR2 FNYEAQ.